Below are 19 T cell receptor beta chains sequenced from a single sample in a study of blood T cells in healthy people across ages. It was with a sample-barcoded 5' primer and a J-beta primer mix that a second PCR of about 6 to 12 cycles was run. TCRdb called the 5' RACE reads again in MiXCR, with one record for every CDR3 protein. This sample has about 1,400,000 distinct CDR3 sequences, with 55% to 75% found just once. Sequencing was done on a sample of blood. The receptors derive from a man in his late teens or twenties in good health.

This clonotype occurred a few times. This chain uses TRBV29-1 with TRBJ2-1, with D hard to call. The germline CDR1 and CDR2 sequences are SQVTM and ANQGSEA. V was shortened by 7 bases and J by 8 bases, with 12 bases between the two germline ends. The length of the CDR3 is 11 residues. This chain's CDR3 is CSATVVDEQFF. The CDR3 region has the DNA TGCAGCGCCACGGTCGTGGATGAGCAGTTCTTC.

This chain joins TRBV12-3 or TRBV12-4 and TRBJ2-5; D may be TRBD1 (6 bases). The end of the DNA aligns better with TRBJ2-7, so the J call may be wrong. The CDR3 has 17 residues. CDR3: CASSSTRRTAKPYEQYF. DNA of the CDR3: TGTGCCAGCAGCTCAACCCGCCGGACAGCGAAACCCTACGAGCAGTACTTC.

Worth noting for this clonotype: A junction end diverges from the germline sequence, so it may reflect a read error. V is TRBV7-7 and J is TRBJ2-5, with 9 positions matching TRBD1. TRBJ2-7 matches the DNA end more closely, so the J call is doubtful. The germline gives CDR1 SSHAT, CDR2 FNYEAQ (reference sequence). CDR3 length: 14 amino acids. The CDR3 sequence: CASSAGTGTNEQYF. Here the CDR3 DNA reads TGTGCTAGCAGCGCCGGGACAGGGACGAACGAGCAGTACTTC.

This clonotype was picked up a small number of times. DNA of the CDR3: TGTGCCAGCAGCCGGACAGCAACTTCTCCCTACGAGCAGTACTTC. Its translation is CASSRTATSPYEQYF. The gene calls are TRBV3-1 and TRBJ2-7; TRBD1 is a possible D gene (6 bases). V was cut by 4 bases and J by 2 bases, with 15 bases left in between. Germline assignment: CDR1 LGHDT and CDR2 YNNKEL (reference sequence). The CDR3 is 15 amino acids.

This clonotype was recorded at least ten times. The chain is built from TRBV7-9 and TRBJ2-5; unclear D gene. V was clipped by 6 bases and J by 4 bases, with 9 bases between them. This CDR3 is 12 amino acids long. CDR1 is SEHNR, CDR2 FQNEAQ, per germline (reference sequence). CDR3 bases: TGTGCCAGCAGTTTTTCGGGAGAGACCCAGTACTTC. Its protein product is CASSFSGETQYF.

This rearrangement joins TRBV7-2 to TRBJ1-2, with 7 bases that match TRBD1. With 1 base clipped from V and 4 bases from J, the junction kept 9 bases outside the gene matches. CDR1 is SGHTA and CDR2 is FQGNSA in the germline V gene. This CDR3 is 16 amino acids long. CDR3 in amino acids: CASSLVTQGRGYGYTF. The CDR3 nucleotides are TGTGCCAGCAGCTTAGTTACACAGGGGCGCGGCTATGGCTACACCTTC.

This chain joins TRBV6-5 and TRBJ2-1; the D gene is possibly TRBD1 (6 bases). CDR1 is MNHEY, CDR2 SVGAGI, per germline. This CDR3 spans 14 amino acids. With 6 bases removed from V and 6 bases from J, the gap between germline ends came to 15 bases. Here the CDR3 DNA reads TGTGCCAGCAGGATCGGACAGTTTGTCAATGAGCAGTTCTTC. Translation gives CASRIGQFVNEQFF.

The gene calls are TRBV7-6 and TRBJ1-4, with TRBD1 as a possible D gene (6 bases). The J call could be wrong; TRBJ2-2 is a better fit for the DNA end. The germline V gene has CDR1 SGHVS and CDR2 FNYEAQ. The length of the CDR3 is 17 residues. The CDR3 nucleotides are TGTGCCAGCAGCTTATCAGACACAGGGAGTATAGGATCGGAGCTGTTTTTT. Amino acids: CASSLSDTGSIGSELFF.

The CDR3: CASGTQGVGTEAFF. DNA of the CDR3: TGTGCCAGCGGGACACAGGGAGTTGGGACTGAAGCTTTCTTT. The gene calls are TRBV7-9 and TRBJ1-1, with D possibly matching TRBD1 (6 bases). Trimming removed 8 bases from V and 5 bases from J, with 18 bases in between. Germline V lookup: CDR1 SEHNR, CDR2 FQNEAQ (reference sequence). The CDR3 runs to 14 residues.

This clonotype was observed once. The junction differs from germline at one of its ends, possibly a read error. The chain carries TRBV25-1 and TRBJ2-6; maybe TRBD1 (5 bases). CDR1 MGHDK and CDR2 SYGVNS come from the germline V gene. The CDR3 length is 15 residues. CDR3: CDSSEAGPGANVLTF. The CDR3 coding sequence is TGTGACAGCAGTGAAGCAGGGCCTGGGGCCAACGTCCTGACTTTC.

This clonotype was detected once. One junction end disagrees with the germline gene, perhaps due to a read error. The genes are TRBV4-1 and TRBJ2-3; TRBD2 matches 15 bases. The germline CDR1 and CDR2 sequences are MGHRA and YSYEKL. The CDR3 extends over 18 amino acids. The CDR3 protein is CASSQGLAGGYITDKQYF. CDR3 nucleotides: TGCGCCAGCAGCCAGGGACTAGCGGGGGGTTATATCACAGATAAGCAGTATTTT.

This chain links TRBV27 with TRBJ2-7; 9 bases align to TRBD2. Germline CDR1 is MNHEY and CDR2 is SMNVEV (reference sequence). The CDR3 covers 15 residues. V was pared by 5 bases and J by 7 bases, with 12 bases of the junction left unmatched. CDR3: CASSPGTSPREEQYF. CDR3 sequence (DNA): TGTGCCAGCAGTCCCGGGACTAGCCCAAGGGAGGAGCAGTACTTC.

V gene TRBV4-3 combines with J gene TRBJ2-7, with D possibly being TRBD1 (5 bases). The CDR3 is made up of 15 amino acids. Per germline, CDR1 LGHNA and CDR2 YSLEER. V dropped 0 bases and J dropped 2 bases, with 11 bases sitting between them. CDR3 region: CASSQDGAAAYEQYF. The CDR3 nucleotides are TGCGCCAGCAGCCAAGATGGGGCGGCAGCCTACGAGCAGTACTTC.

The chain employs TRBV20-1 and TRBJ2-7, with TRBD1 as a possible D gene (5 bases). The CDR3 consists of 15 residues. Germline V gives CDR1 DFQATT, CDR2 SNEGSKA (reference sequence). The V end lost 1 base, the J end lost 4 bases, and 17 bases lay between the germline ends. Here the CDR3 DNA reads TGCAGTGCTAGAGCCCATGGCAGGGTTATTTACGAGCAGTACTTC. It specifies CSARAHGRVIYEQYF.

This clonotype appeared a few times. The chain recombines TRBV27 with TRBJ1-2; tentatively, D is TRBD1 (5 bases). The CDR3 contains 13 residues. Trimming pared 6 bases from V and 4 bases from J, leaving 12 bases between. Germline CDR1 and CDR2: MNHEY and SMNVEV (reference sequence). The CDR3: CASSARRGYGYTF. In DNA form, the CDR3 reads TGTGCCAGCAGCGCCAGAAGGGGCTATGGCTACACCTTC.

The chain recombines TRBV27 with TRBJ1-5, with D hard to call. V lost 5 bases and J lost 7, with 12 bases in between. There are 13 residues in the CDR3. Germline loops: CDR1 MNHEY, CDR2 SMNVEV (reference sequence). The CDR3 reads CASSVVSSQPQHF. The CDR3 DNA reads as TGTGCCAGCAGTGTAGTAAGCAGCCAGCCCCAGCATTTT.

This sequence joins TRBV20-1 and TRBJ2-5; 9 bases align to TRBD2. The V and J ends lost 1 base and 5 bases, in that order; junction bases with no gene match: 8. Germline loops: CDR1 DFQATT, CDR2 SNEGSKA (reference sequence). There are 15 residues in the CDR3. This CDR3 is CSARVLAGRKETQYF. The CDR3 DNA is TGCAGTGCTAGAGTGCTAGCGGGGAGGAAGGAGACCCAGTACTTC.

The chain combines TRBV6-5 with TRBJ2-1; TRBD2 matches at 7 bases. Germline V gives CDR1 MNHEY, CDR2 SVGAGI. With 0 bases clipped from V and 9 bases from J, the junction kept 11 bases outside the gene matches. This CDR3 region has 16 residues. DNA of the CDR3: TGTGCCAGCAGTTACTCCAGAAGCGGGACCCGAGGTGAGCAGTTCTTC. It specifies CASSYSRSGTRGEQFF.

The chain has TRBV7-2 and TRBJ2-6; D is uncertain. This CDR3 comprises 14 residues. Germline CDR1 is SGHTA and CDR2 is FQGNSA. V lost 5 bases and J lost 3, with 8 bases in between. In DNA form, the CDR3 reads TGTGCCAGCAGCCTGAAACTTGGGGCCAACGTCCTGACTTTC. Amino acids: CASSLKLGANVLTF.